This T cell receptor beta chain was sequenced during a study of early T cells in non-severe SARS-CoV-2 infection. The sample holds a few counts of this clonotype. Individual cDNA molecules received unique molecular identifiers. One entry per CDR3 protein results from TCRdb running MiXCR on the 5' RACE reads. The sample holds 53,000 or so distinct CDR3 sequences, 12% seen once. The CDR3 covers 13 residues. Per germline, CDR1 MDHEN and CDR2 SYDVKM. The V and J ends lost 2 bases and 8 bases respectively, with 11 bases between them. Sample: whole blood, taken at baseline. The chain carries TRBV28 and TRBJ2-3, with D perhaps TRBD2 (5 bases). The origin of this receptor is an adult who was a healthcare worker with PCR-confirmed SARS-CoV-2 infection or an uninfected control (not recorded which). This CDR3 reads CASSLGSLSTQYF. Here the CDR3 DNA reads TGTGCCAGCAGTTTAGGGAGTCTGAGTACGCAGTATTTT.